The clone carrying this T cell receptor beta chain was counted a few times. Its matching antigen is unknown. This entry is derived from a study of response to subunit inactivated influenza vaccine. Each CDR3 protein is one row after TCRdb ran MiXCR on the RT-PCR reads. This sample has around 580,000 distinct CDR3 sequences, with approximately 14% found just once. Study-wide findings and caveats: The authors offered the suggestion that each seasonal influenza vaccination recruits few new T cells.

Germline V gene sequence: CDR1 KGHDR, CDR2 SFDVKD. The ends lost 6 bases at V and 8 bases at J; junction bases unmatched: 11. The CDR3 spans 16 residues. The source is a man aged 50 or older who received an inactivated influenza vaccine. The chain employs TRBV24-1 and TRBJ2-4; 11 nucleotides align to TRBD2. Material: PBMCs from blood, obtained roughly 12 days after vaccination. In DNA, the CDR3 is TGTGCCACCAGTTATTCTAGACTAGCGGGATCGGACATTCAGTACTTC. Amino acids: CATSYSRLAGSDIQYF.